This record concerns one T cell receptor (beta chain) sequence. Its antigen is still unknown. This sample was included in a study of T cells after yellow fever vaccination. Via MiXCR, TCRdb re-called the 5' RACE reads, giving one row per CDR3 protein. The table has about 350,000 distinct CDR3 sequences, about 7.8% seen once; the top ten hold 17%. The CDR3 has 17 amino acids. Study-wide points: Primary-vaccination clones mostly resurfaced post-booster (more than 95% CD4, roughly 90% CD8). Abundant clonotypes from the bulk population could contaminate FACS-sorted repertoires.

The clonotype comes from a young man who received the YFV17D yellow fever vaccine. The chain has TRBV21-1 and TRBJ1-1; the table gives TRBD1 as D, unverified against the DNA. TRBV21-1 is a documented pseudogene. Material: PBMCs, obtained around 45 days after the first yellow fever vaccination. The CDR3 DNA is TGTGCCAGCAGCAAATCGGCAGGGATAAATCGGAACACTGAAGCTTTCTTT. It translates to CASSKSAGINRNTEAFF.